This TCR beta chain appears in the sequencing data of a study of untreated major depressive disorder. About this clone itself: What it binds is not known.

Sequencing was performed with immunoSEQ multiplex PCR; in TCRdb, only in-frame clones are kept and a portion is missing. Among 20,000 or so clones listed, more than 85% were seen once. Germline V CDR1 and CDR2: LNHDA, SQIVND (reference sequence). The CDR3 spans 11 residues. Trimming pared 3 bases from V and 5 bases from J, leaving 4 bases between. Findings and limits, study-wide: TRBV05-01 (Vbeta 5.1) usage was higher in CD4+ T cells of depressed patients than controls.

Participants were all of European descent. For at least 8 weeks, patients took no psychiatric medication. The TCR originated in a woman in her 40s with major depressive disorder. The rearrangement uses TRBV19 and TRBJ2-5; D gene uncertain. Input material: CD4+ T cells from PBMCs. CDR3 nucleotides: TGTGCCAGTAGTATCCGGGAGACCCAGTACTTC. This encodes CASSIRETQYF. The variable domain in full, completed from reference TRBV19 and TRBJ2-5, reads DGGITQSPKYLFRKEGQNVTLSCEQNLNHDAMYWYRQDPGQGLRLIYYSQIVNDFQKGDIAEGYSVSREKKESFPLTVTSAQKNPTAFYLCASSIRETQYFGPGTRLLVL.